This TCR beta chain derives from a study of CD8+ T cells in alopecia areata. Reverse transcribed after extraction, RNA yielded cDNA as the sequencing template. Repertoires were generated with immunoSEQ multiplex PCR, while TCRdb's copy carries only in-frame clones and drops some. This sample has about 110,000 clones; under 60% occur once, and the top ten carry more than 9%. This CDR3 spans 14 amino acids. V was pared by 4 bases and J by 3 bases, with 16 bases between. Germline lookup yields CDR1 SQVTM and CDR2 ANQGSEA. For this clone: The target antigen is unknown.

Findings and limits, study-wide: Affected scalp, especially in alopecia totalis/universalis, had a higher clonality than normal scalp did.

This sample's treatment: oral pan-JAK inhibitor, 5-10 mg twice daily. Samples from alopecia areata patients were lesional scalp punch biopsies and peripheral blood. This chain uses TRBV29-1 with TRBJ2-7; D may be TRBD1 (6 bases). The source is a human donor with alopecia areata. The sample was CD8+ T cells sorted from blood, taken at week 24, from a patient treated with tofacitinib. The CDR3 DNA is TGCAGCGTTGCCTCAGGGGTTCGGTACTACGAGCAGTACTTC. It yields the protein CSVASGVRYYEQYF.